These 31 T cell receptor beta chains came from one sample sequenced in a study of blood T cell repertoires in COVID-19. Method: immunoSEQ multiplex PCR; TCRdb's copy keeps in-frame clones and lacks some. The sample consists of around 140,000 clones, around nine tenths of them appearing once. The sequencing sample was made of peripheral blood. The receptors derive from a man aged 65 to 79 with active COVID-19.

Only a few counts were recorded for this clone. The chain joins TRBV5-1 to TRBJ2-7, with D hard to call. V was clipped by 3 bases and J by 2 bases, with 6 bases between them. The length of the CDR3 is 12 residues. Germline assignment: CDR1 SGHRS and CDR2 YFSETQ. As DNA, the CDR3 is TGCGCCAGCAGCTGGGCCACCTACGAGCAGTACTTC. Protein product: CASSWATYEQYF.

This sequence joins TRBV19 and TRBJ1-2; perhaps TRBD1 as D (5 bases). The germline CDR1 and CDR2 sequences are LNHDA and SQIVND (reference sequence). The CDR3 is made up of 14 amino acids. V dropped 1 base and J dropped 2 bases, with 8 bases sitting between them. CDR3 nucleotide sequence: TGTGCCAGTAGTATAGCCGGGGGAAACTATGGCTACACCTTC. Protein: CASSIAGGNYGYTF.

The table lists this clone with a count of one. V gene TRBV10-3 combines with J gene TRBJ2-7; 9 positions agree with TRBD1. Losses at the gene ends were 6 bases for V and 6 bases for J; bases not matched to a gene: 6. This CDR3 is 13 amino acids long. Per the germline V gene, CDR1 is ENHRY and CDR2 is SYGVKD. The CDR3 nucleotides read TGTGCCATCAGCCAAACAGGGGGCTCCGAGCAGTACTTC. Translation: CAISQTGGSEQYF.

The chain combines TRBV18 with TRBJ2-7, with 7 bases matching TRBD1. Losses at the gene ends were 4 bases for V and 3 bases for J; bases not matched to a gene: 6. There are 14 residues in the CDR3. In germline, CDR1 is KGHSH, CDR2 LQKENI. CDR3 coding DNA: TGTGCCAGCTCACTCGGACAGGACCGCTACGAGCAGTACTTC. Residues: CASSLGQDRYEQYF. Full variable domain (missing parts from reference TRBV18 and TRBJ2-7): NAGVMQNPRHLVRRRGQEARLRCSPMKGHSHVYWYRQLPEEGLKFMVYLQKENIIDESGMPKERFSAEFPKEGPSILRIQQVVRGDSAAYFCASSLGQDRYEQYFGPGTRLTVT.

This chain connects TRBV3-1 (or the pseudogene TRBV3-2) to TRBJ2-1, with D perhaps matching TRBD2 (6 bases). The germline gives CDR1 LGHDT, CDR2 YNNKEL (reference sequence). Trimming took off 4 bases at V and 6 bases at J, with 16 bases between the two ends. CDR3 size: 15 residues. This CDR3 reads CASSPPGGGLNEQFF. CDR3 nucleotides: TGTGCCAGCAGCCCCCCCGGGGGAGGACTCAATGAGCAGTTCTTC.

The V and J genes are TRBV19 and TRBJ2-7, with a weak D call TRBD1 (6 bases). Trimming left V 0 bases short and J 4 bases short, with 19 bases between. The CDR3 runs to 17 residues. Germline V gene data show CDR1 as LNHDA and CDR2 as SQIVND (reference sequence). The CDR3 protein is CASSIDRVEGRGYEQYF. As DNA, the CDR3 is TGTGCCAGTAGTATAGACCGGGTAGAGGGCAGGGGATACGAGCAGTACTTC.

The genes are TRBV5-1 and TRBJ1-4, with 11 bases fitting TRBD1. The germline V gene has CDR1 SGHRS and CDR2 YFSETQ. The CDR3 has 12 residues. The V and J ends lost 5 bases and 15 bases, in that order; junction bases with no gene match: 6. Here the CDR3 reads CASSPGQGAMFF. CDR3 sequence (DNA): TGCGCCAGCAGTCCCGGACAGGGGGCTATGTTTTTT.

The chain combines TRBV7-3 with TRBJ2-3, with 7 bases lining up with TRBD2. CDR1 and CDR2 (germline): SGHTA, FQGTGA. CDR3 length: 14 amino acids. The junction had 5 bases not matched to a gene; V was cut back by 4 bases and J by 4 bases. The CDR3 here is CASSSGLGADTQYF. CDR3 DNA sequence: TGTGCCAGCAGCTCTGGACTAGGGGCAGATACGCAGTATTTT. The variable domain in full, completed from reference TRBV7-3 and TRBJ2-3, reads GAGVSQTPSNKVTEKGKYVELRCDPISGHTALYWYRQSLGQGPEFLIYFQGTGAADDSGLPNDRFFAVRPEGSVSTLKIQRTERGDSAVYLCASSSGLGADTQYFGPGTRLTVL.

This rearrangement joins TRBV30 to TRBJ2-7, with no clear D. Trimming took off 0 bases at V and 7 bases at J, with 16 bases between the two ends. Germline assignment: CDR1 GTSNPN and CDR2 SVGIG (reference sequence). CDR3 length: 14 residues. The CDR3 DNA reads as TGTGCCTGGAGTGTAGTCTCAGGTCTTCGGGAGCAGTACTTC. This translates into CAWSVVSGLREQYF.

The chain is built from TRBV9 and TRBJ2-1; weak D call: TRBD1 (6 bases). The V end was cut by 0 bases, the J end by 5 bases, with 15 bases between. CDR3 length: 16 amino acids. Germline CDR1 is SGDLS and CDR2 is YYNGEE. The CDR3 nucleotides are TGTGCCAGCAGCGTAGCTGCAGGGGTTCTAGACAATGAGCAGTTCTTC. Protein: CASSVAAGVLDNEQFF.

The chain links TRBV14 to TRBJ2-7; 14 nucleotides agree with TRBD2. Germline V gene sequence: CDR1 SGHDN, CDR2 FVKESK. The CDR3 is made up of 17 amino acids. The V gene end was trimmed by 3 bases and the J gene end by 2 bases; junction bases not matched to a gene: 6. CDR3 DNA: TGTGCCAGCAGCCAGCCGGGACTAGCGGGAGACCCCTACGAGCAGTACTTC. As protein: CASSQPGLAGDPYEQYF.

As regards this clone: At one of its ends the junction is not consistent with the germline gene, which may arise from a read error. V gene TRBV7-7 combines with J gene TRBJ2-5; D is possibly TRBD1 (6 bases). CDR1 and CDR2 from the germline V gene are SSHAT and FNYEAQ (reference sequence). This CDR3 has 15 residues. As DNA, the CDR3 is TGTGCTAGCAGCGCTGCCGGGACACGGGAAGAGACCCAGTACTTC. This sequence encodes CASSAAGTREETQYF. Looking up the rest from reference TRBV7-7 and TRBJ2-5 gives the full variable domain: GAGVSQSPRYKVTKRGQDVTLRCDPISSHATLYWYQQALGQGPEFLTYFNYEAQPDKSGLPSDRFSAERPEGSISTLTIQRTEQRDSAMYRCASSAAGTREETQYFGPGTRLLVL.

V is TRBV6-6 and J is TRBJ1-2; TRBD1 is a possible D gene (5 bases). Between the trimmed V and J ends, which lost 6 bases and 7 bases, there was a span of 15 bases. The CDR3 sequence is 13 residues long. CDR1 is MNHNY and CDR2 is SVGAGI in the germline V gene (reference sequence). CDR3 residues: CASSRDLGGGYTF. CDR3 sequence (DNA): TGTGCCAGCAGCAGGGACTTGGGAGGTGGCTACACCTTC.

The V and J genes are TRBV7-3 and TRBJ2-2; 8 bases align to TRBD1. V lost 5 bases and J lost 0; bases outside the gene matches: 5. In germline, CDR1 is SGHTA, CDR2 FQGTGA. The CDR3 is made up of 16 amino acids. The CDR3 protein is CASSPQGAANTGELFF. For the CDR3, the DNA is TGTGCCAGCAGCCCCCAGGGGGCTGCGAACACCGGGGAGCTGTTTTTT.

V and J are TRBV7-9 and TRBJ1-4, with 9 bases that match TRBD1. J lost 5 bases, V lost 3 bases, and 1 base had no gene match. The CDR3 sequence is 14 residues long. CDR1 is SEHNR and CDR2 is FQNEAQ in the germline V gene (reference sequence). DNA for the CDR3: TGTGCCAGCAGCTTCGGACAGGGGAATGAAAAACTGTTTTTT. This sequence encodes CASSFGQGNEKLFF. Complete variable domain (other parts from reference TRBV7-9 and TRBJ1-4): DTGVSQNPRHKITKRGQNVTFRCDPISEHNRLYWYRQTLGQGPEFLTYFQNEAQLEKSRLLSDRFSAERPKGSFSTLEIQRTEQGDSAMYLCASSFGQGNEKLFFGSGTQLSVL.

This chain uses TRBV6-1 with TRBJ2-5; 11 bases align to TRBD2. The CDR3 loop spans 15 amino acids. The V and J ends lost 2 bases and 4 bases, in that order; junction bases with no gene match: 3. Germline V gives CDR1 MNHNS, CDR2 SASEGT. The CDR3 region has the DNA TGTGCCAGCAGTGAACTAGCGGGAGGCCCAGAGACCCAGTACTTC. This sequence encodes CASSELAGGPETQYF.

V gene TRBV20-1 combines with J gene TRBJ1-2; D unresolved. The CDR3 contains 11 residues. Germline loops: CDR1 DFQATT, CDR2 SNEGSKA (reference sequence). V was cut by 5 bases and J by 8 bases, with 12 bases left in between. The CDR3 spells CSAQTYGGYTF. The CDR3 nucleotides read TGCAGTGCTCAGACCTACGGGGGCTACACCTTC.

The CDR3 DNA follows: TGTGCCAGCTCACCACCTGACAGCATAGGTCAGCCCCAGCATTTT. Its translation is CASSPPDSIGQPQHF. The V and J genes are TRBV18 and TRBJ1-5, with D possibly matching TRBD1 (5 bases). Germline loops: CDR1 KGHSH, CDR2 LQKENI. Trimming stripped 0 bases from V and 6 bases from J, with 12 bases between. The length of the CDR3 is 15 residues.

V usage is TRBV5-1 and J usage is TRBJ2-6, with 9 bases lining up with TRBD1. This CDR3 has 17 residues. CDR1 SGHRS and CDR2 YFSETQ come from the germline V gene. V shed 0 bases, J shed 1 base, and the junction held 2 bases outside the gene matches. The CDR3: CASSLVTGGSGANVLTF. The CDR3 bases are TGCGCCAGCAGCTTGGTGACAGGGGGTTCTGGGGCCAACGTCCTGACTTTC.

With regard to this clone: Other DNA sequences in this sample translate to the same CDR3. The chain joins TRBV7-2 to TRBJ1-5, with D unclear. V lost 4 bases to trimming and J lost 2 bases, with 6 bases between them. This CDR3 comprises 13 residues. The germline gives CDR1 SGHTA, CDR2 FQGNSA. This chain's CDR3 is CASSSQGNQPQHF. CDR3 DNA: TGTGCCAGCAGCTCCCAGGGCAATCAGCCCCAGCATTTT.

The chain uses TRBV7-2 and TRBJ1-3; D possibly corresponds to TRBD1 (6 bases). V was trimmed by 3 bases and J by 3 bases, leaving 9 bases between them. Germline-derived CDR1 and CDR2 are SGHTA and FQGNSA. The CDR3 is 14 amino acids. CDR3 amino acids: CASSFQGSGNTIYF. The CDR3 coding sequence is TGTGCCAGCAGCTTCCAGGGGAGTGGAAACACCATATATTTT.

V usage is TRBV7-9 and J usage is TRBJ2-5; 8 bases line up with TRBD1. Germline CDR1 and CDR2: SEHNR and FQNEAQ (reference sequence). This CDR3 contains 17 residues. The V gene end was trimmed by 5 bases and the J gene end by 3 bases; junction bases not matched to a gene: 14. As DNA, the CDR3 is TGTGCCAGCAGCCGCCTGCCTGTAGGACAGGGAAAAGAGACCCAGTACTTC. Amino acids: CASSRLPVGQGKETQYF.

This clone was counted once. The chain joins TRBV28 to TRBJ1-1; perhaps TRBD1 as D (6 bases). The CDR3 extends over 15 amino acids. Trimming removed 5 bases from V and 5 bases from J, with 18 bases in between. The germline CDR1 and CDR2 sequences are MDHEN and SYDVKM. This CDR3 is CASSIGGAGMTEAFF. CDR3 sequence (DNA): TGTGCCAGCAGTATAGGGGGGGCCGGGATGACTGAAGCTTTCTTT.

The chain combines TRBV21-1 with TRBJ1-5. TRBV21-1 is a documented pseudogene. The CDR3 totals 10 residues. CDR3 residues: CASTYQPQHF. The CDR3 DNA sequence: TGTGCCAGCACCTATCAGCCCCAGCATTTT.

The chain joins TRBV9 to TRBJ1-4; TRBD1 might be the D (6 bases). This CDR3 contains 16 residues. CDR1 and CDR2 from the germline V gene are SGDLS and YYNGEE. The V and J ends lost 3 bases and 0 bases respectively, with 12 bases between them. In DNA form, the CDR3 reads TGTGCCAGCAGCGACCGACAGGATCCAACTAATGAAAAACTGTTTTTT. Protein sequence: CASSDRQDPTNEKLFF.

This clone showed up just once. The V gene is TRBV5-5, the J gene TRBJ2-6; D gene ambiguous. The CDR3 totals 17 residues. CDR1 is SGHKS and CDR2 is YYEKEE in the germline V gene (reference sequence). V lost 0 bases and J 0 bases, leaving 10 bases between the germline ends. DNA of the CDR3: TGTGCCAGCAGCTTGGAGCCACCGAGCTCTGGGGCCAACGTCCTGACTTTC. Its protein is CASSLEPPSSGANVLTF. Full variable domain (outside the CDR3, taken from reference TRBV5-5 and TRBJ2-6): DAGVTQSPTHLIKTRGQQVTLRCSPISGHKSVSWYQQVLGQGPQFIFQYYEKEERGRGNFPDRFSARQFPNYSSELNVNALLLGDSALYLCASSLEPPSSGANVLTFGAGSRLTVL.

V usage is TRBV5-4 and J usage is TRBJ2-3; 11 bases map to TRBD2. This CDR3 has 18 amino acids. CDR1 is SGHNT, CDR2 YYREEE, per germline (reference sequence). Losses at the gene ends were 3 bases for V and 1 base for J; bases not matched to a gene: 10. For the CDR3, the DNA is TGTGCCAGCAGCTCCGGGACTAGCGGCCAGAGTGGCACAGATACGCAGTATTTT. It specifies CASSSGTSGQSGTDTQYF.

DNA of the CDR3: TGTGCCTGGAGTGTCGGTGCAGGGTTAGGGGAAAAACTGTTTTTT. The encoded protein is CAWSVGAGLGEKLFF. The chain has TRBV30 and TRBJ1-4; TRBD1 is a possible D gene (5 bases). This CDR3 has 15 residues. The germline gives CDR1 GTSNPN, CDR2 SVGIG (reference sequence). Trimming left V 0 bases short and J 8 bases short, with 16 bases between.

This clone was observed once. The V call is TRBV29-1, the J call TRBJ2-2; TRBD2 matches at 14 bases. The CDR3 has 14 amino acids. The junction had 1 base not matched to a gene; V was cut back by 7 bases and J by 3 bases. From germline, CDR1 is SQVTM and CDR2 ANQGSEA. The CDR3 spells CSGTSGRYTGELFF. DNA of the CDR3: TGCAGCGGGACTAGCGGGAGGTACACCGGGGAGCTGTTTTTT.

The rearrangement links TRBV9 to TRBJ2-5; tentatively, D is TRBD2 (6 bases). V was shortened by 2 bases and J by 5 bases, with 13 bases between the two germline ends. Germline values: CDR1 SGDLS, CDR2 YYNGEE. The CDR3 extends over 14 amino acids. The CDR3: CASSVLEAGETQYF. The CDR3 coding sequence is TGTGCCAGCAGCGTTCTGGAGGCGGGGGAGACCCAGTACTTC.

The rearrangement uses TRBV7-2 and TRBJ2-5; D is unclear. The CDR3 has 13 amino acids. Trimming took off 1 base at V and 7 bases at J, with 10 bases between the two ends. Germline loops: CDR1 SGHTA, CDR2 FQGNSA. The DNA for the CDR3 is TGTGCCAGCAGCTTAGGAGCGAAAGGGACCCAGTACTTC. Translation gives CASSLGAKGTQYF.